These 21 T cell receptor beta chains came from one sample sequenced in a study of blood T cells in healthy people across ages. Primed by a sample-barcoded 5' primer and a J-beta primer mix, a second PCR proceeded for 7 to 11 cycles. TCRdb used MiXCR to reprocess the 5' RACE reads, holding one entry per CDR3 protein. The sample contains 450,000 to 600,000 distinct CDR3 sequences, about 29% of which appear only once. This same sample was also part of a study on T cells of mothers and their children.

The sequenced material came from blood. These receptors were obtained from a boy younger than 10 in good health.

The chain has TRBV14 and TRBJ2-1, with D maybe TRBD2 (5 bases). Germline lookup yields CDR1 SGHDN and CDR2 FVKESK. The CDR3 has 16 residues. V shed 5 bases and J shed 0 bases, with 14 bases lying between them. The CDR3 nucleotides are TGTGCCAGCAGCTCCTGGACTCTCAGCTCCTACAATGAGCAGTTCTTC. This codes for CASSSWTLSSYNEQFF.

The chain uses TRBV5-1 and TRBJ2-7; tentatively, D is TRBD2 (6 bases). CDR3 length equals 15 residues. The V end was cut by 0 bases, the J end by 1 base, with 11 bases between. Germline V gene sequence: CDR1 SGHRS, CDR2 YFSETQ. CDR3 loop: CASSLDLGRSYEQYF. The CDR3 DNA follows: TGCGCCAGCAGCTTGGATTTGGGGAGGTCCTACGAGCAGTACTTC.

CDR3 DNA: TGTGCCAGCAGCCACCCTCGAGCGGGAACCATTTACAATGAGCAGTTCTTC. Translation: CASSHPRAGTIYNEQFF. The V gene is TRBV14, the J gene TRBJ2-1, with 7 positions matching TRBD2. V lost 3 bases, J lost 4 bases, and 12 bases stayed unmatched. The CDR3 consists of 17 residues. Germline V gene lookup returns CDR1 SGHDN and CDR2 FVKESK. The full variable domain, completed using reference TRBV14 and TRBJ2-1, is EAGVTQFPSHSVIEKGQTVTLRCDPISGHDNLYWYRRVMGKEIKFLLHFVKESKQDESGMPNNRFLAERTGGTYSTLKVQPAELEDSGVYFCASSHPRAGTIYNEQFFGPGTRLTVL.

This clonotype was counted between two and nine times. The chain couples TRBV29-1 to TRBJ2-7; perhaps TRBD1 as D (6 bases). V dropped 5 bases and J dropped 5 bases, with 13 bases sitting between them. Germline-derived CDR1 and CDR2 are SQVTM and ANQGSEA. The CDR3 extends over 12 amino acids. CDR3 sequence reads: CSVSGTSNEQYF. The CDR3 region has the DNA TGCAGCGTTTCAGGGACATCCAACGAGCAGTACTTC.

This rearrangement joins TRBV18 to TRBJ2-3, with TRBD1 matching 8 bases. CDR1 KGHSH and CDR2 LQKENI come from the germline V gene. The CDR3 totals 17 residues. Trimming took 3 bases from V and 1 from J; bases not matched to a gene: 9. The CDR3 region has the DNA TGTGCCAGCTCACCTGTTCCTCAGGACAGGGGCACAGATACGCAGTATTTT. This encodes CASSPVPQDRGTDTQYF. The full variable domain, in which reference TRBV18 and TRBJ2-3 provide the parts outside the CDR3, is NAGVMQNPRHLVRRRGQEARLRCSPMKGHSHVYWYRQLPEEGLKFMVYLQKENIIDESGMPKERFSAEFPKEGPSILRIQQVVRGDSAAYFCASSPVPQDRGTDTQYFGPGTRLTVL.

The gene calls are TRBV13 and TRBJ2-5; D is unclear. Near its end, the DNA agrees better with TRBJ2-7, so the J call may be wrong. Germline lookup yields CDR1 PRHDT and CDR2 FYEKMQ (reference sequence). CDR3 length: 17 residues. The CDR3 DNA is TGTGCCAGCAGCTTATTAGCCCTTGGGTCCATAGCCTACGAGCAGTACTTC. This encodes CASSLLALGSIAYEQYF.

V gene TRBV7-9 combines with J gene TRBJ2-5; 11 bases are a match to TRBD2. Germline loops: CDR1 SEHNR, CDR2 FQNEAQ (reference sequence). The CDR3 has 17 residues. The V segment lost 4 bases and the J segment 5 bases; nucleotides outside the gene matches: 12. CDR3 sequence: CASSYRLAGKRRETQYF. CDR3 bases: TGTGCCAGCAGCTACAGACTAGCGGGAAAGCGGCGGGAGACCCAGTACTTC.

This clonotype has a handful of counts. CDR3 residues: CATSSQFTSDSRYNEQFF. The CDR3 DNA reads TGTGCCACCAGCAGCCAATTCACCTCGGACAGTAGATACAATGAGCAGTTCTTC. The rearrangement links TRBV15 to TRBJ2-1; maybe TRBD1 (6 bases). CDR3 length: 18 residues. Germline V gene lookup returns CDR1 LNHNV and CDR2 YYDKDF (reference sequence). V gave up 3 bases and J gave up 4 bases, with 22 bases separating them.

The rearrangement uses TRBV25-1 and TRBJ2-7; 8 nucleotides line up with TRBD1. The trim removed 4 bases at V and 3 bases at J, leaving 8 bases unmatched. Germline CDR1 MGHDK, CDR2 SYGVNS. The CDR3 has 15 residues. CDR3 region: CASSGSGTGNYEQYF. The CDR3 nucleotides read TGTGCCAGCAGTGGATCCGGGACAGGAAACTACGAGCAGTACTTC.

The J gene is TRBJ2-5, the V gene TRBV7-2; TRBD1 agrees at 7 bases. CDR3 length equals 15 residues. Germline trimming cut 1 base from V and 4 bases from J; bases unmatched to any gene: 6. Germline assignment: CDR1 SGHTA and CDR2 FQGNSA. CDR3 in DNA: TGTGCCAGCAGCTTAGTGACGACAGGGCGAGAGACCCAGTACTTC. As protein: CASSLVTTGRETQYF.

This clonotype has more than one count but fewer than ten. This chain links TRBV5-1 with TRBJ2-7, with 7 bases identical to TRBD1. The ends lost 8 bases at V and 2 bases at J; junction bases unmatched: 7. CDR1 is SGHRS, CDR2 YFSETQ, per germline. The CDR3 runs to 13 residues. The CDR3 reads CARTNRGTYEQYF. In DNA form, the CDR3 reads TGCGCCAGGACTAACAGGGGTACCTACGAGCAGTACTTC.

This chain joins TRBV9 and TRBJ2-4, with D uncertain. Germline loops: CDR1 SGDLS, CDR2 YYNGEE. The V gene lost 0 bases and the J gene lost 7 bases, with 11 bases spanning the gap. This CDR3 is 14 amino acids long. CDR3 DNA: TGTGCCAGCAGCGTAGACGGTCGTGGGAACATTCAGTACTTC. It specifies CASSVDGRGNIQYF. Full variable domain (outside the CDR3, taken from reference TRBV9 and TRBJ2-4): DSGVTQTPKHLITATGQRVTLRCSPRSGDLSVYWYQQSLDQGLQFLIQYYNGEERAKGNILERFSAQQFPDLHSELNLSSLELGDSALYFCASSVDGRGNIQYFGAGTRLSVL.

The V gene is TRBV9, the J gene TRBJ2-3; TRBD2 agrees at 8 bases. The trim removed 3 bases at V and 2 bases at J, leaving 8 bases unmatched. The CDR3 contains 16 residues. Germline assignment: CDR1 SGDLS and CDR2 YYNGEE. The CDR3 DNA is TGTGCCAGCAGCGCGGTAGCGGGAATACTCACAGATACGCAGTATTTT. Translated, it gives CASSAVAGILTDTQYF. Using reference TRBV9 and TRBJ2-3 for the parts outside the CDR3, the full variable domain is DSGVTQTPKHLITATGQRVTLRCSPRSGDLSVYWYQQSLDQGLQFLIQYYNGEERAKGNILERFSAQQFPDLHSELNLSSLELGDSALYFCASSAVAGILTDTQYFGPGTRLTVL.

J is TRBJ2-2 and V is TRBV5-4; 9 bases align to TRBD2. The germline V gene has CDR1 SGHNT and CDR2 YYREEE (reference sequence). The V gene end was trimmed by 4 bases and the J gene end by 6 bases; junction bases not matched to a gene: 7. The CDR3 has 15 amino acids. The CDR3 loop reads CASSPGTSWAGELFF. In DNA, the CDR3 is TGTGCCAGCAGCCCGGGGACTAGCTGGGCCGGGGAGCTGTTTTTT.

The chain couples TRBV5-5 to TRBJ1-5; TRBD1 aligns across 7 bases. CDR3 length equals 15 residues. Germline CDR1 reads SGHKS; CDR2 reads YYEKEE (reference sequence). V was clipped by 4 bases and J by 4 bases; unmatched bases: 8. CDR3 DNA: TGTGCCAGCAGCCGCGGGACAGTAGGAAATCAGCCCCAGCATTTT. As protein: CASSRGTVGNQPQHF.

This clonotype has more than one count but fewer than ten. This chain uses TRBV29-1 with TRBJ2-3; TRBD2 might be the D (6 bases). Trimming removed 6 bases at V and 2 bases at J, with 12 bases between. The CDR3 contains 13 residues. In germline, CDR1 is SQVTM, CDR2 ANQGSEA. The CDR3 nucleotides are TGCAGCGTCGGGACTCGGAACACAGATACGCAGTATTTT. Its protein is CSVGTRNTDTQYF.

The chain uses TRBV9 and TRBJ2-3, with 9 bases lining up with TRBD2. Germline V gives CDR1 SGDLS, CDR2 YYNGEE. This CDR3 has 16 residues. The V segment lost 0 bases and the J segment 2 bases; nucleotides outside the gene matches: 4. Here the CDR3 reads CASSVVAGEITDTQYF. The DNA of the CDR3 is TGTGCCAGCAGCGTAGTAGCGGGGGAGATCACAGATACGCAGTATTTT.

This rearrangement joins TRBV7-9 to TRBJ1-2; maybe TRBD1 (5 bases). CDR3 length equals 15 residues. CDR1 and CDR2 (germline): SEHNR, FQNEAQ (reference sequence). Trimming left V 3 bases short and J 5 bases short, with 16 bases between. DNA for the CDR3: TGTGCCAGCAGCTTTGGGGTCAGTGGGGCGTATGGCTACACCTTC. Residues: CASSFGVSGAYGYTF.

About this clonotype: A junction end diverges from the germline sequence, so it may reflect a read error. The CDR3 DNA is TGCAGCGTCGAGGAGGGAATTATGACTAATGAAAAGCTGTTTTTT. Amino acids: CSVEEGIMTNEKLFF. The chain recombines TRBV29-1 with TRBJ1-4; no definite D call. Germline loops: CDR1 SQVTM, CDR2 ANQGSEA. The CDR3 contains 15 residues.

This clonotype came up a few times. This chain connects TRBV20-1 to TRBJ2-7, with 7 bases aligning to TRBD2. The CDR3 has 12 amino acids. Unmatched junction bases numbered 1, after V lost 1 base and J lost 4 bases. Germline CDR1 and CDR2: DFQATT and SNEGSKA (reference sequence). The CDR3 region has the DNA TGCAGTGCTAGAGGCGGGAGTTACGAGCAGTACTTC. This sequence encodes CSARGGSYEQYF.

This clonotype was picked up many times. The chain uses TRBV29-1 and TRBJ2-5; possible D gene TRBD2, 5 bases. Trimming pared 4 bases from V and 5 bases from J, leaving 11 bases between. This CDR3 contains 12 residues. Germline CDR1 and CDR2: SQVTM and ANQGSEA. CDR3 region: CSVGEGRETQYF. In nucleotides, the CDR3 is TGCAGCGTTGGTGAGGGCAGGGAGACCCAGTACTTC.